This TCR beta chain was sequenced during a study of molecular identifiers for immune sequencing clone quantification. The CDR3 consists of 15 residues. The V gene end was trimmed by 3 bases and the J gene end by 10 bases; junction bases not matched to a gene: 14. Per germline, CDR1 MDHEN and CDR2 SYDVKM. From the PCR reads, TCRdb called clonotypes with MiXCR, one entry per CDR3 protein. The top ten hold approximately 1.5% of the sample, which has about 68,000 distinct CDR3 sequences, less than 20% seen once. The sequenced sample consisted of naive CD8+ T cells from blood, with Jurkat cell RNA spiked in. Subset described: FACS-sorted CD8+CD4-CCR7+CD45RA+ naive T cells. The origin of this receptor is a human donor in good health. Some libraries in this study had Jurkat cell RNA spiked in. The V call is TRBV28, the J call TRBJ1-1; 7 nucleotides line up with TRBD1. The CDR3 DNA reads as TGTGCCAGCAGTTTCCCCAGGGGGGAGATGGTGAGAGCTTTCTTT. The encoded protein is CASSFPRGEMVRAFF.